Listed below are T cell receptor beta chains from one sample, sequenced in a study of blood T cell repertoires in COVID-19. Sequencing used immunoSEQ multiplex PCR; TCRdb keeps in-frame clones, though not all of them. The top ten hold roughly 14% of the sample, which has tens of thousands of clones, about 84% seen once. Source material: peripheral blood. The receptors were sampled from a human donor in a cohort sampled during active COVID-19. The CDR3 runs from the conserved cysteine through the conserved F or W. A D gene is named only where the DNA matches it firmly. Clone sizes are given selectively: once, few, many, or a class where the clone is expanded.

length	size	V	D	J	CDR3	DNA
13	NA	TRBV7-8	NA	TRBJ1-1	CASSSYRGTEAFF	TGTGCCAGCAGCTCGTACAGAGGGACTGAAGCTTTCTTT
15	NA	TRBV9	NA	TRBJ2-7	CASSRVDSRSAEQYF	TGTGCCAGCAGCCGTGTAGACAGCCGATCGGCCGAGCAGTACTTC
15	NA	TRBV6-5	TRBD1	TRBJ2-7	CASSYSGDSSYEQYF	TGTGCCAGCAGTTACTCCGGGGACAGCTCCTACGAGCAGTACTTC
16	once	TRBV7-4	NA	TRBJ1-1	CASSLDPKKTRPEAFF	TGTGCCAGCAGCTTAGACCCCAAGAAAACGAGGCCTGAAGCTTTCTTT
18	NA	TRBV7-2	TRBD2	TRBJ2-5	CASSLAAGGAVGQETQYF	TGTGCCAGCAGCTTAGCGGCCGGGGGGGCAGTAGGGCAAGAGACCCAGTACTTC
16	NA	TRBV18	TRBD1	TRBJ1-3	CASSPFDREPGNTIYF	TGTGCCAGCTCACCATTCGACAGGGAACCTGGAAACACCATATATTTT
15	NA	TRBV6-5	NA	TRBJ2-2	CATEDRESNTGELFF	TGTGCCACCGAAGACCGGGAGTCGAACACCGGGGAGCTGTTTTTT
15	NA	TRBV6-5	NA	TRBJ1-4	CASSYTRGLDEKLFF	TGTGCCAGCAGTTACACCCGAGGGCTGGACGAAAAACTGTTTTTT
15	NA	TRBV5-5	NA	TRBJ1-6	CASSAEGGPNSPLHF	TGTGCCAGCAGCGCCGAGGGAGGCCCCAATTCACCCCTCCACTTT
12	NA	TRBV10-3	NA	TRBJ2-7	CAISGSRVEQYF	TGTGCCATCAGTGGGTCCCGTGTCGAGCAGTACTTC
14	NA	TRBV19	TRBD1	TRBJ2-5	CASSTTGGGETQYF	TGTGCCAGTAGTACCACAGGGGGCGGAGAGACCCAGTACTTC
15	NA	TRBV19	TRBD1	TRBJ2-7	CASRYEGTGTYEQYF	TGTGCCAGTAGATATGAAGGGACAGGAACCTACGAGCAGTACTTC
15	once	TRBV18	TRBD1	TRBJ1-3	CASSKTGERGNTIYF	TGTGCCAGCTCAAAGACAGGGGAGCGGGGAAACACCATATATTTT
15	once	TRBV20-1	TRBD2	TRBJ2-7	CSASSHWKRDYEQYF	TGCAGTGCTAGTAGCCATTGGAAGCGGGACTACGAGCAGTACTTC
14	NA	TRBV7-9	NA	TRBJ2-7	CASSFLGSSYEQYF	TGTGCCAGCAGCTTTCTAGGGAGCTCCTACGAGCAGTACTTC
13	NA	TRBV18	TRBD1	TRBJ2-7	CASSPRDRSEQYF	TGTGCCAGCTCACCCCGGGACAGGAGTGAGCAGTACTTC
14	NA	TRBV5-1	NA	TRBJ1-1	CASSRGSGNTEAFF	TGCGCCAGCAGCCGGGGTTCGGGGAACACTGAAGCTTTCTTT
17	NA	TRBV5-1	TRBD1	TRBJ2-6	CASSSTTGDSGANVLTF	TGCGCCAGCAGCTCTACGACAGGGGACTCTGGGGCCAACGTCCTGACTTTC
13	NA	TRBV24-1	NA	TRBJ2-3	CATRGGTTDTQYF	TGTGCCACTCGAGGAGGGACCACAGATACGCAGTATTTT
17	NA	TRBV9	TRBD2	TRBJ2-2	CASSVVGLAGNTGELFF	TGTGCCAGCAGCGTAGTTGGGCTAGCGGGGAACACCGGGGAGCTGTTTTTT
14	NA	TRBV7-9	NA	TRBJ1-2	CASSPNLRDYGYTF	TGTGCCAGCAGCCCAAACCTCAGGGACTATGGCTACACCTTC
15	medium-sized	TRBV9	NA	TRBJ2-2	CASTTGRQEAGELFF	TGTGCCAGCACCACTGGGAGACAGGAAGCCGGGGAGCTGTTTTTT
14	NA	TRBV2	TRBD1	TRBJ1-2	CASKGRGINYGYTF	TGTGCCAGCAAAGGCAGGGGGATTAACTATGGCTACACCTTC
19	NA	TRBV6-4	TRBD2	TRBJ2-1	CASSEGGTSGWSSYNEQFF	TGTGCCAGCAGTGAGGGCGGGACTAGCGGATGGAGCTCCTACAATGAGCAGTTCTTC
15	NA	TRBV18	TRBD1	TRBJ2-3	CASSLETGGTDTQYF	TGTGCCAGCTCACTTGAGACAGGGGGCACAGATACGCAGTATTTT
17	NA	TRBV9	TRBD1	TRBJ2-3	CASSVVKGTGYPDTQYF	TGTGCCAGCAGCGTAGTGAAAGGGACAGGGTACCCAGATACGCAGTATTTT
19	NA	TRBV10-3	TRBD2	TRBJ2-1	CAISESRLAGGFSYNEQFF	TGTGCCATCAGTGAGTCGAGACTAGCGGGAGGATTCTCCTACAATGAGCAGTTCTTC
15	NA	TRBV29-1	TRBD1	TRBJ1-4	CSVEGQGTNNEKLFF	TGCAGCGTTGAGGGACAGGGTACCAATAATGAAAAACTGTTTTTT
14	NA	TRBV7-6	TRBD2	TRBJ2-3	CASSERRERDTQYF	TGTGCCAGCAGCGAAAGGCGGGAGAGAGATACGCAGTATTTT
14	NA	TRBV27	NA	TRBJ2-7	CASSPGQLTSEQYF	TGTGCCAGCAGTCCAGGACAATTGACGTCCGAGCAGTACTTC